This passage covers 8 T cell receptor beta chains from one sample sequenced in a study of CXCR3-negative and CXCR3-positive naive CD8 T cells. UMI-labeled 5' RACE yielded the TRB cDNA libraries. After re-calling the 5' RACE reads, TCRdb lists one entry per CDR3 protein, DNA absent. The sample has about 130,000 distinct CDR3 sequences. The specimen sequenced was naive CXCR3- CD8+ T cells from blood. Indicated subset: CD45RO-CCR7+CD27+CD95- naive CD8+ T cells lacking CXCR3 (TNR3-). The receptors shown here come from a human donor in good health. Some clones in this sample may be carry-over from other donors' samples.

This chain uses TRBV28 with TRBJ1-5; lacking DNA, the TRBD1 call made by TCRdb goes unchecked. CDR1 MDHEN and CDR2 SYDVKM come from the germline V gene. The CDR3 is made up of 15 amino acids. The chain's CDR3 is CASSPRTGTGQPQHF.

CDR3: CASSQYRGQGEDTQYF. The chain links TRBV28 to TRBJ2-3; TCRdb selects TRBD1, and the lack of DNA leaves this call unchecked. The germline CDR1 and CDR2 sequences are MDHEN and SYDVKM. The CDR3 sequence is 16 residues long.

The chain is built from TRBV5-1 and TRBJ2-1; TCRdb's D gene call, TRBD2, goes unchecked for lack of DNA. This CDR3 comprises 17 residues. CDR1 is SGHRS, CDR2 YFSETQ, per germline. The chain's CDR3 is CASSLAPAGGPYNEQFF.

The chain links TRBV9 to TRBJ2-2; TCRdb indicates TRBD2, and absent DNA this call remains unverified. Germline V CDR1 and CDR2: SGDLS, YYNGEE. CDR3 length equals 17 residues. The CDR3 region is CASSVAPGVAGTGELFF.

The rearrangement joins TRBV5-1 to TRBJ2-1. This CDR3 comprises 15 residues. Germline assignment: CDR1 SGHRS and CDR2 YFSETQ. This chain's CDR3 is CASSLVGQPNNEQFF. Combining the CDR3 with reference TRBV5-1 and TRBJ2-1 gives the whole variable domain KAGVTQTPRYLIKTRGQQVTLSCSPISGHRSVSWYQQTPGQGLQFLFEYFSETQRNKGNFPGRFSGRQFSNSRSEMNVSTLELGDSALYLCASSLVGQPNNEQFFGPGTRLTVL.

Here the CDR3 reads CAVYPGTKDTQYF. The chain combines TRBV6-6 with TRBJ2-3; absent DNA, TCRdb's TRBD1 call cannot be checked. Germline lookup yields CDR1 MNHNY and CDR2 SVGAGI (reference sequence). The CDR3 is 13 amino acids.

The chain employs TRBV14 and TRBJ2-2; TCRdb lists TRBD1, though no DNA is available to test this call. The CDR3 totals 16 residues. Germline values: CDR1 SGHDN, CDR2 FVKESK. This CDR3 is CASSQDGGPLSGELFF.

V usage is TRBV28 and J usage is TRBJ2-5. The germline V gene has CDR1 MDHEN and CDR2 SYDVKM. CDR3 size: 13 residues. The CDR3 loop reads CASSLILRETQYF.